This T cell receptor (beta chain) appears in the sequencing data of a study of CD8 T cells in ankylosing spondylitis. One entry per CDR3 protein, called by TCRdb with MiXCR from the 5' RACE reads. In the table there are tens of thousands of distinct CDR3 sequences, 4.5% to 6% of which are singletons. This clonotype was seen ten or more times. The CDR3 consists of 16 residues. V lost 3 bases, J lost 3 bases, and 11 bases stayed unmatched. The sequence derives from a male donor with ankylosing spondylitis or in good health (not recorded which). The sample consisted of blood, either unsorted or a sorted T cell fraction (not recorded which). This chain joins TRBV12-3 or TRBV12-4 and TRBJ2-7; 7 bases are a match to TRBD1. CDR3 sequence: CASSFRTGRRGYEQYF. Written as DNA, the CDR3 is TGTGCCAGCAGTTTTCGGACAGGTAGGAGAGGCTACGAGCAGTACTTC.